One T cell receptor beta chain is described in this entry. Its antigen has not been determined. Per-base qualities were not stored, and no clone one base away is much larger. The data were taken from a study of blood T cell repertoires in COVID-19 (dated by TCRdb to 2020 to 2022). Concerning the study at large: Collaborator samples came from the United States, Italy and Spain and covered acute and convalescent phases of COVID-19. The dataset comprised deeply sampled blood TCRbeta repertoires from subjects exposed to, actively infected with, or recovered from COVID-19. Where available, HLA class I and class II types were obtained from metadata supplied by the sample provider rather than from assay-based typing. The material from the prospective study consisted of cDNA or gDNA derived from T cells, B-cell-depleted T cells, or PBMCs. The repertoires were released in a freely available public database intended as a resource for research on the immune response to SARS-CoV-2. Sample metadata almost always included a de-identified subject ID, COVID-19 status, age in years and sex. Samples came from the ongoing ImmuneRACE study (first 160 participants) plus 1,254 subjects from 6 global collaborators.

The V end loses 0 bases and the J end loses 7 bases, and a stretch of 10 bases separates them. The germline V gene yields SGHRS for CDR1 and YFSETQ for CDR2. Including the terminal cysteine and phenylalanine, the CDR3 comprises 14 residues. Of all the DNA, just the CDR3 is kept, 42 bases in frame from base 1. The immunoSEQ Assay, a bias-controlled multiplex PCR, was used to amplify TCRbeta CDR3 regions from genomic DNA. In the authors' own workflow: Within the assay, amplification of reference gene primers was used to estimate how many nucleated cells each sample contained. To quantify the absolute abundance of each unique TCRbeta CDR3 rearrangement, sequence reads were collapsed and filtered. For each sample, productive Simpson clonality was calculated as the square root of Simpson's diversity index over productive rearrangements. Not all clones reach the TCRdb copy of this immuneACCESS table, which keeps in-frame sequences only. Checked studies attribute under half of the gap to unresolved V genes and leave the rest unexplained. V and J calls and clone size are those listed in that table; D and trimming were worked out from the DNA. The sample table lists 280,000 or so clones, over 75% of them with a count of one. Of the sample, 9.5% to 15% is held by the ten largest clones.

Study-wide findings and limitations: How much clinical and demographic metadata was included differed by source and by participant, and the metadata was provided uncurated.

The collaborating institutions used their own protocols to collect whole blood in K2EDTA tubes. For TCRbeta analysis, collaborators shipped samples as frozen whole blood, isolated PBMCs, or DNA extracted from either of those sample types. This TCR came from an older woman with acute or convalescent COVID-19. Sequenced input: peripheral blood. Recombination linked TRBV5-1 to TRBJ2-2; the D gene is unclear. The nucleotides read TGCGCCAGCAGCTTGGGGCAGGATCGCGGGGAGCTGTTTTTT. Its protein reads: CASSLGQDRGELFF.